Listed here is a single T cell receptor beta chain. The antigen is not known. The junction had 8 bases not matched to a gene; V was cut back by 5 bases and J by 8 bases. CDR3 length equals 14 residues. Germline V lookup: CDR1 MDHEN, CDR2 SYDVKM. The data stem from a study of T cells in pancreatic ductal adenocarcinoma. Broader study findings: Blood clonality (around 0.066) did not differ significantly from tumor (about 0.112). Unique clonotypes were 7.5 to 10-fold more numerous in blood than in tumor. The resected pancreatic cancer cohort was biased toward the minority with early-stage disease. Tumor-versus-blood clonality comparisons may be biased toward lower tumor diversity.

No neoadjuvant therapy was given to the selected pancreatic ductal adenocarcinoma patients before their surgery. Libraries were prepared by immunoSEQ multiplex PCR; TCRdb keeps only in-frame clonotypes and omits some of them. The sample includes about 98,000 clones, 90% to 95% of them seen just once. The sequencing sample was made of PBMCs. The V call is TRBV28, the J call TRBJ1-2; 10 bases align to TRBD1. This TCR was sampled from a human donor with pancreatic ductal adenocarcinoma. CDR3 sequence: CASSQGRDRGGYTF. The CDR3 coding sequence is TGTGCCAGCAGTCAGGGCCGGGACAGGGGCGGCTACACCTTC.